Detailed here is one T cell receptor beta chain. Its antigen is not known. Data came from immunoSEQ multiplex PCR; TCRdb stores just in-frame clones and leaves some out. The repertoire holds roughly 50,000 clones, with 81% as singletons. The data are from a study of T cells in tumors after PD-1 blockade. Study details: Daily vismodegib 150 mg continued in a subset of anti-PD-1-treated patients. Regarding the study as a whole: Peripheral recruitment is suggested, as some novel exhausted tumor clones were in pre-treatment blood.

The ends were cut back, 2 bases at V and 10 bases at J, with 12 bases in the middle. This CDR3 has 14 residues. Germline V gene sequence: CDR1 SEHNR, CDR2 FQNEAQ (reference sequence). Tumor or blood genomic DNA was sequenced, with inputs of about 616 ng to 6,004 ng. This TCR was sampled from a human donor with basal cell carcinoma. The gene calls are TRBV7-9 and TRBJ1-6; weak D call: TRBD1 (5 bases). Source: PBMCs, taken before anti-PD-1 treatment. This CDR3 reads CASSLKGPGSPLHF. The CDR3 DNA is TGTGCCAGCAGCTTAAAGGGGCCTGGGTCACCCCTCCACTTT.